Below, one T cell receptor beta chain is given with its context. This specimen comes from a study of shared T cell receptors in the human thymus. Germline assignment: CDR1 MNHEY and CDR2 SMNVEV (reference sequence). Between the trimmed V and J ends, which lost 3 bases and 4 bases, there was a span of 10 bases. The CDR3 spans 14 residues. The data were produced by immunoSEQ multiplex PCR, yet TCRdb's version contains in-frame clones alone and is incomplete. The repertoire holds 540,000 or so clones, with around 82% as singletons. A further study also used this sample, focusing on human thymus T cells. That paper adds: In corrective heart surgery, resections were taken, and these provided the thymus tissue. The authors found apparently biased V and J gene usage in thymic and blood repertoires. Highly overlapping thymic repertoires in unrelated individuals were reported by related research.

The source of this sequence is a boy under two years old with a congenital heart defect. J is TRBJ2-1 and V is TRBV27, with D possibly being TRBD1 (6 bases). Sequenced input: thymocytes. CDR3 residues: CASSFSGEYNEQFF. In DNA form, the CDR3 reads TGTGCCAGCAGTTTTTCAGGGGAATACAATGAGCAGTTCTTC.